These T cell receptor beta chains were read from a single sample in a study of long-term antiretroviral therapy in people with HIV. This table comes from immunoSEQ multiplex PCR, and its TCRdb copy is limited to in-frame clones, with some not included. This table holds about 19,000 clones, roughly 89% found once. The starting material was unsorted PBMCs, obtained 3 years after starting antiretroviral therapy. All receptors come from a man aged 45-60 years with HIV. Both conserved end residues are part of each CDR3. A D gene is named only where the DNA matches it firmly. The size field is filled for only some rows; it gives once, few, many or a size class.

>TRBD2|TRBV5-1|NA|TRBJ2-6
CASSGGGSGANVLTF
TGCGCCAGCAGCGGGGGGGGCTCTGGGGCCAACGTCCTGACTTTC
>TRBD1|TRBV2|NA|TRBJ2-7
CASSGTGGDEQYF
TGTGCCAGCAGTGGGACAGGGGGCGACGAGCAGTACTTC
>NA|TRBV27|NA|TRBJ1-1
CASSYGPPGIETEAFF
TGTGCCAGCAGTTATGGGCCCCCGGGAATTGAAACTGAAGCTTTCTTT
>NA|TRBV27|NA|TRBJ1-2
CASSLRTVSYGYTF
TGTGCCAGCAGTTTACGGACAGTGTCGTATGGCTACACCTTC
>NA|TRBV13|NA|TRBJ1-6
CASSSGVGTGYNSPLHF
TGTGCCAGCAGCTCAGGTGTGGGAACGGGGTATAATTCACCCCTCCACTTT
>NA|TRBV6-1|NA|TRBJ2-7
CASSENYEQYF
TGTGCCAGCAGCGAGAACTACGAGCAGTACTTC
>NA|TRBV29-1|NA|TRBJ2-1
CSARYNEQFF
TGCAGCGCCCGCTACAATGAGCAGTTCTTC
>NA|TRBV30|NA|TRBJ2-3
CAWSQGGGPQDTQYF
TGTGCCTGGAGCCAAGGGGGGGGGCCGCAAGATACGCAGTATTTT
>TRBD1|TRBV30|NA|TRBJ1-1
CAWRGQGQRNTEAFF
TGTGCCTGGAGGGGACAGGGACAGAGGAACACTGAAGCTTTCTTT
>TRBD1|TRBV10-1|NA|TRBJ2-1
CASSEVGQGYNEQFF
TGCGCCAGCAGTGAAGTGGGACAGGGGTACAATGAGCAGTTCTTC
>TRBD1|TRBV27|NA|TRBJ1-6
CASRMTGNGSPLHF
TGTGCCAGCAGGATGACAGGGAATGGTTCACCCCTCCACTTT
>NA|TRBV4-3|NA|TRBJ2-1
CASSQANEQFF
TGCGCCAGCAGCCAAGCCAATGAGCAGTTCTTC
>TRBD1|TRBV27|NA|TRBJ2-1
CASSLGQGANEQFF
TGTGCCAGCAGTTTAGGACAGGGGGCAAATGAGCAGTTCTTC
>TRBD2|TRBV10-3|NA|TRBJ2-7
CAISEGAGGSYEQYF
TGTGCCATCAGTGAAGGTGCGGGGGGATCCTACGAGCAGTACTTC
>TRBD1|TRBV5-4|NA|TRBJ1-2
CASSQGQVGGYTF
TGTGCCAGCAGTCAAGGACAGGTCGGGGGCTACACCTTC
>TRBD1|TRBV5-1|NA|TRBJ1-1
CASSTDRLNTEAFF
TGCGCCAGCAGCACGGACAGGCTGAACACTGAAGCTTTCTTT
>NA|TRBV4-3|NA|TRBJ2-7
CASSQVAFGTYEQYF
TGCGCCAGCAGCCAAGTTGCCTTCGGCACCTACGAGCAGTACTTC
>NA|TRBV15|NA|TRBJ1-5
CATSTQLGGVGNQPQHF
TGTGCCACCAGCACTCAACTCGGCGGGGTTGGCAATCAGCCCCAGCATTTT
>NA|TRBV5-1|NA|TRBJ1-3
CASRIDRNSGNTIYF
TGCGCCAGCAGGATCGACAGGAACTCTGGAAACACCATATATTTT
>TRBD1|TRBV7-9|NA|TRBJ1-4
CASSSDRGRDEKLFF
TGTGCCAGCAGCTCCGACAGGGGGCGAGATGAAAAACTGTTTTTT
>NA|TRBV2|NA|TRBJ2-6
CASAGRSGANVLTF
TGTGCCAGCGCGGGAAGATCTGGGGCCAACGTCCTGACTTTC
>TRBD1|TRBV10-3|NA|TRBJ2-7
CAISESRPGGQSYEQYF
TGTGCCATCAGTGAGAGTAGGCCAGGGGGCCAGTCCTACGAGCAGTACTTC
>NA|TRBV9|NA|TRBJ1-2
CASSARGALGYTF
TGTGCCAGCAGCGCGCGGGGGGCTTTGGGCTACACCTTC
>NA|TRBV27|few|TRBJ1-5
CASSLWGNNQPQHF
TGTGCCAGCAGTTTATGGGGAAACAATCAGCCCCAGCATTTT
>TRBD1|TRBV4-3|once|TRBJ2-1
CASSQDRTGSVNEQFF
TGCGCCAGCAGCCAAGACAGGACAGGGTCGGTCAATGAGCAGTTCTTC
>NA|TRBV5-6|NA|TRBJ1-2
CASSLWAGYGYTF
TGTGCCAGCAGCTTGTGGGCTGGGTATGGCTACACCTTC
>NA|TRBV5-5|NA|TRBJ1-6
CASNPRDSYNSPLHF
TGTGCCAGCAACCCCCGTGACAGTTATAATTCACCCCTCCACTTT
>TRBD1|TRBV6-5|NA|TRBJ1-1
CASSLGGEGAFF
TGTGCCAGCAGTCTAGGGGGCGAGGGAGCTTTCTTT
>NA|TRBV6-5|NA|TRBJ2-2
CASRETQGPGELFF
TGTGCCAGCAGAGAGACACAGGGACCCGGGGAGCTGTTTTTT